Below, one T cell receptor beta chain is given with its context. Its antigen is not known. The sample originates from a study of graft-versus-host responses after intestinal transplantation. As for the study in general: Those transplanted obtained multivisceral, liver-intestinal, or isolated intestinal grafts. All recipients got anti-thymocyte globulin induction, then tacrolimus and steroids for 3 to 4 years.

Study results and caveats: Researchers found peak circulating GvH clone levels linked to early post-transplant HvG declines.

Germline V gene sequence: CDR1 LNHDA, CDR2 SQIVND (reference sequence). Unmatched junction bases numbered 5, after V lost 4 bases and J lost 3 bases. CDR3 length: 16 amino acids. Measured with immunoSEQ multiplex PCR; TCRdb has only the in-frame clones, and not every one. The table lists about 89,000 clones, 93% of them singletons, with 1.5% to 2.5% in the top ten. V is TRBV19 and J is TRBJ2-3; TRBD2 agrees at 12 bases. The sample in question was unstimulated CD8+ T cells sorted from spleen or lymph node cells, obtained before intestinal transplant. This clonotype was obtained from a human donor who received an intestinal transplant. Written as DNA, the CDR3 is TGTGCCAGTAGTACTCTAGCGGGGGGGCCGACAGATACGCAGTATTTT. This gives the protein CASSTLAGGPTDTQYF. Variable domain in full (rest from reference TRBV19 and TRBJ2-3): DGGITQSPKYLFRKEGQNVTLSCEQNLNHDAMYWYRQDPGQGLRLIYYSQIVNDFQKGDIAEGYSVSREKKESFPLTVTSAQKNPTAFYLCASSTLAGGPTDTQYFGPGTRLTVL.